This T cell receptor beta chain was sequenced for a study of CD4 and CD8 cells across lung adenocarcinoma regions. Germline V gene data show CDR1 as DFQATT and CDR2 as SNEGSKA (reference sequence). The CDR3 consists of 16 residues. The V segment lost 4 bases and the J segment 5 bases; nucleotides outside the gene matches: 13. Samples came from patients with localized non-small cell lung adenocarcinoma. TCRdb processed the PCR reads anew with MiXCR; each CDR3 protein has one entry. This table has about 3,500 distinct CDR3 sequences, roughly 51% appearing once. The sample comprised CD8+ T cells from the center of a lung tumor. The chain uses TRBV20-1 and TRBJ2-3; 9 positions match TRBD1. The receptor's source is a male donor with lung adenocarcinoma. The CD4 and CD8 labels of this study may be unreliable. CDR3 in amino acids: CSAKGPPGQGQDTQYF. CDR3 in DNA: TGCAGTGCTAAAGGACCCCCGGGACAGGGCCAAGATACGCAGTATTTT.